The entry below describes one T cell receptor beta chain. There is no known antigen for this receptor. Per-base qualities were not stored, and no clone one base away is much larger. The entry originates in a study of Ad26.COV2.S vaccination and SARS-CoV-2 variants (dated by TCRdb to the early 2020s). About the investigation overall: Vaccine-arm donors came from COV1001, a multicentre, randomized, double-blind, placebo-controlled phase I-IIa trial of Ad26.COV2.S in healthy adults. Ad26.COV2.S was administered intramuscularly at a dose of 5x10^10 or 1x10^11 viral particles, either as one shot or as two shots given 56 days apart. Sequencing of the TCRbeta repertoire served to evaluate the specificity and breadth of SARS-CoV-2-reactive T cell receptors following Ad26.COV2.S vaccination. The TCR-sequenced set comprised around 30 samples: some 20 Ad26.COV2.S vaccine recipients, 5 placebo recipients and 8 SARS-CoV-2 convalescent individuals. Participants in the trial were split at random into five groups of five each, receiving low-dose or high-dose Ad26.COV2.S once or twice, or else placebo on both occasions. Blinding of investigators to trial group allocation was maintained during experiments and outcome assessment. Study-wide conclusions, independent of this receptor: Compared with placebo recipients, Ad26.COV2.S recipients showed higher spike-specific TCR breadth (P = 0.0014). After vaccination, spike-specific CD8+ and CD4+ T cell responses were reported to show substantial breadth. Comparable non-spike TCR breadth was observed between vaccine and placebo recipients, consistent with only spike being contained in the vaccine. The authors noted that total T cell responses may have been underestimated by the TCR breadth and depth analyses. The study was not powered to compare responses between vaccine doses or regimens.

Interpreted using the paper, the treatment or condition label stands for: roughly 18 received Ad26.COV2.S at low or high dose, single or two shots; roughly five received placebo; per-sample allocation not given. For vaccine and placebo recipients, the sequenced repertoires came from samples collected on day 63 after the first injection. Between 29 July and 7 August 2020, Cohort 1b enrolled about two dozen adults aged 18-55 years at one site in Boston, USA. As a vaccine, Ad26.COV2.S was a replication-incompetent adenovirus type 26 vector that expressed a prefusion-stabilized SARS-CoV-2 spike protein derived from the original Wuhan strain. The immunoSEQ Assay was the method used to sequence TCRbeta CDR3 regions. After extraction, genomic DNA underwent amplification by bias-controlled multiplex PCR, followed by high-throughput sequencing. The original pipeline was this. Collapsing and filtering of sequences were performed to quantify the absolute abundance of each unique TCRbeta CDR3 region. T cell fraction was estimated by normalizing TCRbeta template counts to usable DNA, which was measured by amplifying reference genes present in all nucleated cells. Repertoire TCRs were annotated as SARS-CoV-2-specific when V gene, CDR3 amino acid sequence and J gene were exactly matched to a known reactive TCR set. MIRA supplied the reference SARS-CoV-2 TCR set, which was filtered for enrichment in COVID-19-positive ImmuneCODE repertoires so that public or cross-reactive TCRs were removed. Using the MIRA antigens, annotated TCRs were further analysed by specific ORF or by position within an ORF. Breadth was defined as annotated unique rearrangements over total unique productive rearrangements; depth was the summed frequency of those rearrangements. Two-sided Wilcoxon rank-sum tests were used to compare TCR breadth between groups. TCRdb retrieved this table from immuneACCESS and kept in-frame rearrangements only. Not all clones are present; in checked studies, unresolved V genes account for under half, and no reason is known for the remainder. That table is the source of V, J and clone size, and D and trimming were worked out from the DNA. For this sample the table gives around 450,000 clones, of which approximately 90% were detected only once. The top ten constitute about 1.7% of the sample.

Trimming costs V 4 bases and J 1 base, and their ends lie 10 bases apart. Inclusive of the bounding cysteine and phenylalanine, the CDR3 is 14 residues long. Just the 42-base CDR3 DNA is kept, in frame starting at base 1. Looking up the germline V gene yields CDR1 MGHRA and CDR2 YSYEKL. This chain is built from TRBV4-1 and TRBJ1-1, with the D gene too uncertain to name. This specimen was peripheral blood, taken in a trial of Ad26.COV2.S vaccine versus placebo. This TCR derives from a person aged 18-65 years who received the Ad26.COV2.S COVID-19 vaccine or a placebo. Read as DNA, the sequence is TGCGCCAGCAGCCTCCAATCTAGGAACACTGAAGCTTTCTTT. Protein translation: CASSLQSRNTEAFF.